Presented here are 16 T cell receptor beta chains from one specimen sequenced in a study of cytomegalovirus exposure and HLA in healthy donors. Researchers ran the PCR with 60 Vbeta and 13 Jbeta primers. Measured with immunoSEQ multiplex PCR; TCRdb has only the in-frame clones, and not every one. The table has hundreds of thousands of clones, roughly 90% seen once. The sequenced sample consisted of PBMCs. Receptors were obtained from a woman aged 18 to 35 in good health and CMV-seronegative.

The chain has TRBV5-5 and TRBJ2-1; D may be TRBD1 (6 bases). The CDR3 length is 16 residues. V was shortened by 1 base and J by 6 bases, with 17 bases between the two germline ends. Germline V gene data show CDR1 as SGHKS and CDR2 as YYEKEE (reference sequence). The CDR3 sequence is CASSLFPGTRLNEQFF. The CDR3 DNA reads TGTGCCAGCAGCTTGTTCCCCGGGACACGCCTCAATGAGCAGTTCTTC.

The chain couples TRBV27 to TRBJ2-3; D gene uncertain. The CDR3 sequence is 13 residues long. Germline V CDR1 and CDR2: MNHEY, SMNVEV (reference sequence). Trimming left V 6 bases short and J 0 bases short, with 7 bases between. The CDR3 sequence is CASRLYSTDTQYF. CDR3 DNA sequence: TGTGCCAGCAGACTTTATAGCACAGATACGCAGTATTTT.

The sample holds a few counts of this clone. The rearrangement joins TRBV5-1 to TRBJ2-1; TRBD2 might be the D (6 bases). V gave up 0 bases and J gave up 6 bases, with 13 bases separating them. This CDR3 region has 15 residues. Germline lookup yields CDR1 SGHRS and CDR2 YFSETQ. CDR3 region: CASSLETSRGNEQFF. The CDR3 DNA reads TGCGCCAGCAGCTTGGAGACTAGTCGAGGCAATGAGCAGTTCTTC.

This chain connects TRBV15 to TRBJ1-4, with TRBD1 matching 10 bases. The CDR3 has 16 amino acids. With 3 bases clipped from V and 8 bases from J, the junction kept 9 bases outside the gene matches. CDR1 and CDR2 (germline): LNHNV, YYDKDF (reference sequence). The DNA of the CDR3 is TGTGCCACCAGCAGTATAACCGGGACAGGGGAAGAAAAACTGTTTTTT. It yields the protein CATSSITGTGEEKLFF.

V gene TRBV14 combines with J gene TRBJ2-3; TRBD2 matches at 12 bases. The CDR3 runs to 14 residues. The germline CDR1 and CDR2 sequences are SGHDN and FVKESK. V lost 9 bases and J lost 0; bases outside the gene matches: 1. CDR3: CARGLAGSTDTQYF. The CDR3 DNA is TGTGCCAGAGGACTAGCGGGGAGCACAGATACGCAGTATTTT.

The V and J genes are TRBV19 and TRBJ1-1; D call uncertain. CDR3 length equals 14 residues. V lost 8 bases and J lost 0, with 13 bases in between. Germline CDR1 reads LNHDA; CDR2 reads SQIVND (reference sequence). The CDR3 loop is CASRLWSVNTEAFF. In nucleotides, the CDR3 is TGTGCCAGTCGTTTGTGGTCGGTGAACACTGAAGCTTTCTTT.

A remark on this clone: In this CDR3 the conserved last residue, phenylalanine or tryptophan, is missing, so a read error is likely. The DNA is left out, because the CDR3 cannot be placed on it with certainty; the CDR3 is given as TCRdb lists it. V and J are TRBV10-3 and TRBJ2-3; the table assigns TRBD1, which was not confirmed against the DNA. Both ends counted, the CDR3 spans 13 residues. Germline V lookup: CDR1 ENHRY, CDR2 SYGVKD. The CDR3 here is CAIISPGGDRACV.

This chain connects TRBV28 to TRBJ1-2; TRBD1 matches at 10 bases. CDR3 length equals 14 residues. The junction had 10 bases not matched to a gene; V was cut back by 11 bases and J by 4 bases. CDR1 is MDHEN and CDR2 is SYDVKM in the germline V gene. CDR3 DNA: TGTGCCGGAGCTTCGACAGGGGGCGGCTATGGCTACACCTTC. Residues: CAGASTGGGYGYTF.

This chain uses TRBV6-6 with TRBJ1-1, with TRBD1 as a possible D gene (5 bases). With 6 bases removed from V and 6 bases from J, the gap between germline ends came to 14 bases. Germline V lookup: CDR1 MNHNY, CDR2 SVGAGI (reference sequence). This CDR3 has 13 amino acids. CDR3 amino acids: CASSDLGGAEAFF. The CDR3 DNA is TGTGCCAGCAGCGACCTGGGAGGGGCTGAAGCTTTCTTT.

The chain combines TRBV9 with TRBJ2-1; D possibly corresponds to TRBD1 (5 bases). Trimming cost V 2 bases and J 7 bases, with 7 bases left between them. Germline values: CDR1 SGDLS, CDR2 YYNGEE. This CDR3 is 12 amino acids long. CDR3 DNA sequence: TGTGCCAGCAGCGTCTCAGGGAATGAGCAGTTCTTC. Amino acid sequence: CASSVSGNEQFF. Together with reference TRBV9 and TRBJ2-1, the CDR3 gives the full variable domain: DSGVTQTPKHLITATGQRVTLRCSPRSGDLSVYWYQQSLDQGLQFLIQYYNGEERAKGNILERFSAQQFPDLHSELNLSSLELGDSALYFCASSVSGNEQFFGPGTRLTVL.

The chain employs TRBV7-6 and TRBJ2-1; 7 nucleotides line up with TRBD2. The CDR3 has 15 residues. J gave up 5 bases and V 0 bases, and 4 bases lay outside the gene matches. Per germline, CDR1 SGHVS and CDR2 FNYEAQ. This CDR3 reads CASSLAGLGDNEQFF. The CDR3 DNA reads TGTGCCAGCAGCTTAGCCGGACTAGGGGACAATGAGCAGTTCTTC.

The V and J genes are TRBV7-3 and TRBJ2-3, with 8 bases fitting TRBD1. Trimming removed 4 bases from V and 2 bases from J; junction bases left unmatched: 8. Germline V gene sequence: CDR1 SGHTA, CDR2 FQGTGA. This CDR3 has 16 residues. The CDR3 DNA reads as TGTGCCAGCAGCTCCGGGGACAGGAGGGCCACAGATACGCAGTATTTT. It specifies CASSSGDRRATDTQYF.

The chain employs TRBV6-6 and TRBJ1-3, with D perhaps TRBD1 (6 bases). With 6 bases removed from V and 0 bases from J, the gap between germline ends came to 9 bases. The CDR3 consists of 14 residues. Germline V gene lookup returns CDR1 MNHNY and CDR2 SVGAGI (reference sequence). CDR3 sequence: CASRDSNSGNTIYF. The CDR3, as DNA: TGTGCCAGCAGGGACAGCAACTCTGGAAACACCATATATTTT.

V gene TRBV19 combines with J gene TRBJ2-3; D ambiguous. CDR3 length equals 13 residues. With 4 bases removed from V and 4 bases from J, the gap between germline ends came to 9 bases. Germline V CDR1 and CDR2: LNHDA, SQIVND (reference sequence). The CDR3 region has the DNA TGTGCCAGTAGTAGGGCTGTCTCAGATACGCAGTATTTT. Residues: CASSRAVSDTQYF.

This chain joins TRBV7-2 and TRBJ1-5; D remains ambiguous. This CDR3 is 14 amino acids long. Germline V gene data show CDR1 as SGHTA and CDR2 as FQGNSA. The V end lost 4 bases, the J end lost 3 bases, and 10 bases lay between the germline ends. CDR3 in amino acids: CASSSREFNQPQHF. CDR3 nucleotide sequence: TGTGCCAGCAGCTCACGGGAGTTCAATCAGCCCCAGCATTTT.

V is TRBV11-2 and J is TRBJ1-5; D not resolved. Germline assignment: CDR1 SGHAT and CDR2 FQNNGV. The CDR3 has 17 residues. V lost 0 bases, J lost 0 bases, and 12 bases lay in between. CDR3 nucleotides: TGTGCCAGCAGCTTAGATGGAGGCGGGTTTAGCAATCAGCCCCAGCATTTT. Translating it yields CASSLDGGGFSNQPQHF.